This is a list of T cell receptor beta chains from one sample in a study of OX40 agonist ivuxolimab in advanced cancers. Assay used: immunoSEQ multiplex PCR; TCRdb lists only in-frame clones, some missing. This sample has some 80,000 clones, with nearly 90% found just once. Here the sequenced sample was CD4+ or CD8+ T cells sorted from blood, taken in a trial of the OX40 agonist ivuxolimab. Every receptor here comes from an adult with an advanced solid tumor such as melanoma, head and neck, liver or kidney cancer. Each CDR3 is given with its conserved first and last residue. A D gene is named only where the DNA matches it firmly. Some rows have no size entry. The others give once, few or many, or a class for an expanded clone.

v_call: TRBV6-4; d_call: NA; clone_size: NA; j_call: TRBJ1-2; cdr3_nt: TGTGCCAGCAGTAAAAGCAGGCGAAACTATGGCTACACCTTC; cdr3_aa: CASSKSRRNYGYTF
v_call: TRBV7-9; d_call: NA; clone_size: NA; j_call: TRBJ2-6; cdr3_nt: TGTGCCAGCAGCTTAGCTGGGGCCAACGTCCTGACTTTC; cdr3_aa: CASSLAGANVLTF
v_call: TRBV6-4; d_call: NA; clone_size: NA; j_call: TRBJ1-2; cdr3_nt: TGTGCCAGCAGAGGGTCCCCAACGGGGGAAGATGGCTACACCTTC; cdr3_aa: CASRGSPTGEDGYTF
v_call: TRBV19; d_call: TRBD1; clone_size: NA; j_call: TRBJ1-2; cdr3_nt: TGTGCCAGTAGAGGGGACAGACTTAACTATGGCTACACCTTC; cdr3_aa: CASRGDRLNYGYTF
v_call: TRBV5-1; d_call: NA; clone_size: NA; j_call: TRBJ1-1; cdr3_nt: TGCGCCAGCAGCTTGGCAGGCATGAACACTGAAGCTTTCTTT; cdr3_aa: CASSLAGMNTEAFF
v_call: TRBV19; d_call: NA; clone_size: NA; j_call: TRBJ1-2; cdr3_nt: TGTGCCAGTAAAGACAGCGTTTATAACTATGGCTACACCTTC; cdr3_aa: CASKDSVYNYGYTF
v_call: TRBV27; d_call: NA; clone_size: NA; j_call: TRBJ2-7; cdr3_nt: TGTGCCAGCAGTTCCAGGAGCGGCTCCTACGAGCAGTACTTC; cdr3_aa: CASSSRSGSYEQYF
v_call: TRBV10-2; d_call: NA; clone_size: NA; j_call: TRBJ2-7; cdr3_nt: TGCGCCAGCAATGCGGGCAGTTTCGAGCAGTACTTC; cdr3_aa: CASNAGSFEQYF
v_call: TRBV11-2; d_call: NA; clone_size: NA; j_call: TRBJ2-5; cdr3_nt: TGTGCCAGCAGCTTTATTCTGACAGGCCTCCAAGAGACCCAGTACTTC; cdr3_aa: CASSFILTGLQETQYF
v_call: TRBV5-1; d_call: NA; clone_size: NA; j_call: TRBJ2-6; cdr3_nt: TGCGCCAGCAGCTTGGGGGCGACTGGGGCCAACGTCCTGACTTTC; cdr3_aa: CASSLGATGANVLTF
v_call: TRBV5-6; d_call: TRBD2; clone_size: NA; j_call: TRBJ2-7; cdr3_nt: TGTGCCAGCAGCTTGCGACTAGCGGGGGGCATGTACGAGCAGTACTTC; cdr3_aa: CASSLRLAGGMYEQYF
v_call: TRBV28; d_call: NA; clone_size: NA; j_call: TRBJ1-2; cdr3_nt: TGTGCCAGCAGTCCCGGGACCCCGCATGGCTACACCTTC; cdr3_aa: CASSPGTPHGYTF
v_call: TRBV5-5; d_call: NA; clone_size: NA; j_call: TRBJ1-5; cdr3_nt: TGTGCCAGCAGCTTGGATTCAGGGGCGGAAGGCAATCAGCCCCAGCATTTT; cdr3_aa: CASSLDSGAEGNQPQHF
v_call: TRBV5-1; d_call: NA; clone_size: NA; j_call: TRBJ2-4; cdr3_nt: TGCGCCAGCAGCTTGGACGGGGCGGAGAACATTCAGTACTTC; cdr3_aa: CASSLDGAENIQYF
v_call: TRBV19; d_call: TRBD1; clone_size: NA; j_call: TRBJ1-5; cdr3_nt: TGTGCCAGCCAAGGGACAGGGGGCTATCAGCCCCAGCATTTT; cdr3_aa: CASQGTGGYQPQHF
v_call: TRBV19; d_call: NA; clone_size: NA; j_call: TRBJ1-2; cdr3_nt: TGTGCCAGTAGTAATTTTGATGATGGAGGCTATGGCTACACCTTC; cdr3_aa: CASSNFDDGGYGYTF
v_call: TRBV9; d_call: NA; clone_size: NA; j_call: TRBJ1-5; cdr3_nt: TGTGCCAGCAGCGTGGGGCAGGCCAATCAGCCCCAGCATTTT; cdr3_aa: CASSVGQANQPQHF
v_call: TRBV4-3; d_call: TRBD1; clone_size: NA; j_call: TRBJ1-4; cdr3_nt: TGCGCCAGCAGCCAAGAGGGGACAGCTAATGAAAAACTGTTTTTT; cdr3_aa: CASSQEGTANEKLFF
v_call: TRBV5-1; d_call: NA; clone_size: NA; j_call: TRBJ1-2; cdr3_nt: TGCGCCAGCAGCTTAGAGGGGCCGGGAGATGGCTACACCTTC; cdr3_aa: CASSLEGPGDGYTF
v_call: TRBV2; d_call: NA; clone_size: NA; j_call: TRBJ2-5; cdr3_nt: TGTGCCAGCAGTGTTCCCCGAGACAGCGATGCCCGTCGGGAGACCCAGTACTTC; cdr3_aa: CASSVPRDSDARRETQYF
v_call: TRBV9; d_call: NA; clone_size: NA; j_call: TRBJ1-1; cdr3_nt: TGTGCCAGCAGCGCCGCGTTACAGGCCGGGGTTAGCACTGAAGCTTTCTTT; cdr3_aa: CASSAALQAGVSTEAFF
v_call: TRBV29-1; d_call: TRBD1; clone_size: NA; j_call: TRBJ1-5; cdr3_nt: TGCAGCGTTGCTCAGGGGGGGGATCAGCCCCAGCATTTT; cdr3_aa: CSVAQGGDQPQHF
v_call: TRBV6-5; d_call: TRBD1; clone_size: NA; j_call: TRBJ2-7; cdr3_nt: TGTGCCAGCAGTTCCAGGGGGCTGGGGGAGCAGTACTTC; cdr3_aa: CASSSRGLGEQYF
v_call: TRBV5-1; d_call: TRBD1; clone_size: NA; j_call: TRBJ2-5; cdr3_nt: TGCGCCAGCAGCGAGTCTCCGGGACAGGGAGAGACCCAGTACTTC; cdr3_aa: CASSESPGQGETQYF
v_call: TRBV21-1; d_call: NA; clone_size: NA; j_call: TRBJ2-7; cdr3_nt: TGTGCCAGCACCCCGAGGTACAGCCTCTACGAGCAGTACTTC; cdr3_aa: CASTPRYSLYEQYF
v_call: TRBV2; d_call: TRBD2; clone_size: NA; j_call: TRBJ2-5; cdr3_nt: TGTGCCAGCAGTGAGATGCGGGGGGTGGGAGAGACCCAGTACTTC; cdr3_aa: CASSEMRGVGETQYF
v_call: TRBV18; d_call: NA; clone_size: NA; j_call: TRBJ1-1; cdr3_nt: TGTGCCAGCTCACCACGGACAGTCAACACTGAAGCTTTCTTT; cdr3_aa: CASSPRTVNTEAFF
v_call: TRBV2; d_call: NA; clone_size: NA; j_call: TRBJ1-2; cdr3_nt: TGTGCCAGCGGGGGGCGCGTGGGGTCTGGCTATGGCTACACCTTC; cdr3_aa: CASGGRVGSGYGYTF
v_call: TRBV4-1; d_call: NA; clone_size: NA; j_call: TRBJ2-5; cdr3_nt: TGCGCCAGCAGCCAAGGAACACAGGCCCAAGAGACCCAGTACTTC; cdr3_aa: CASSQGTQAQETQYF
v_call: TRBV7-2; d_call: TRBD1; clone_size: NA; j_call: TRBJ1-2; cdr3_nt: TGTGCCAGCAGCTTCCAGGGGGTTGACTATGGCTACACCTTC; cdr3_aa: CASSFQGVDYGYTF
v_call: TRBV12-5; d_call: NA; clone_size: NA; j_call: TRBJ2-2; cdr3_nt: TGTGCTAGTGGTTTGGGGATCGGGGGACTCACCGGGGAGCTGTTTTTT; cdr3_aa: CASGLGIGGLTGELFF
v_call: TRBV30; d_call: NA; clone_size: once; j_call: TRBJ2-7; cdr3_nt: TGTGCCTGGAGTGTAGTTTGGGCAAAGGACGAGCAGTACTTC; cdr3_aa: CAWSVVWAKDEQYF
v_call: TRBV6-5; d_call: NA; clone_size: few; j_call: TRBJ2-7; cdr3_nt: TGTGCCAGCAAGGGGCCAGGGGGGACTTACGAGCAGTACTTC; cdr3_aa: CASKGPGGTYEQYF
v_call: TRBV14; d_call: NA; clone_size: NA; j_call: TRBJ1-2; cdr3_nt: TGTGCCAGCAGCCAAGATAAGCTAAGACAACGAATTGCTAACTATGGCTACACCTTC; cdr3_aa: CASSQDKLRQRIANYGYTF
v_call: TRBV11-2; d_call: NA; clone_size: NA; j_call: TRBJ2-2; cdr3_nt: TGTGCCAGCAACTTGTACACCGGGGAGCTGTTTTTT; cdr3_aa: CASNLYTGELFF